The clone carrying this TCR beta chain was found many times. The antigen remains unidentified. It was with previously described methods and listed TCR primers that bulk TCR libraries were made. Via MiXCR, TCRdb re-called the PCR reads, giving one row per CDR3 protein. The sample carries more than 550,000 distinct CDR3 sequences, about 25% recorded once. These data come from a study of molecular identifiers for immune sequencing clone quantification. Study-level points and caveats: Spiked Jurkat TCR RNA equivalent to one cell was reportedly detectable in about a million naive cells.

Naive CD8 T cells were sorted, and the gate applied was CD8+CD4-CCR7+CD45RA+. The CDR3 has 18 amino acids. The germline CDR1 and CDR2 sequences are SGHTA and FQGNSA. With 5 bases removed from V and 2 bases from J, the gap between germline ends came to 23 bases. This clonotype originated in a human donor in good health. Some libraries in this study had Jurkat cell RNA spiked in. Sequencing was performed on naive CD8+ T cells from blood, with Jurkat cell RNA spiked in. The subset is: FACS-sorted CD8+CD4-CCR7+CD45RA+ naive T cells. The chain has TRBV7-2 and TRBJ2-3, with D tentatively TRBD2 (5 bases). The CDR3 protein is CASSAISLASPFTDTQYF. CDR3 DNA sequence: TGTGCCAGCAGCGCCATCTCCCTGGCTAGCCCCTTCACAGATACGCAGTATTTT.